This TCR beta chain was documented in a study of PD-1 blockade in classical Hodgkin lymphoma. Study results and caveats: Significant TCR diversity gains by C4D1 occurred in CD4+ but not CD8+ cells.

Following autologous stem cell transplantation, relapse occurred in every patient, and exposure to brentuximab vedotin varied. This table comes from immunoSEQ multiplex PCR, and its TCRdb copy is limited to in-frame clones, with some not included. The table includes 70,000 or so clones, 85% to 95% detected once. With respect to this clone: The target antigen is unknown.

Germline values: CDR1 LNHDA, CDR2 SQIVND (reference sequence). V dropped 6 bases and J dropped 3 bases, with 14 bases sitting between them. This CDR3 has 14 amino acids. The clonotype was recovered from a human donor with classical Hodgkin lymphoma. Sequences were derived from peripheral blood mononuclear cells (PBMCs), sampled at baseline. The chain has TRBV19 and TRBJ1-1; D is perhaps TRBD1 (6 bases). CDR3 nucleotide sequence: TGTGCCAGTAGGGCATTTGGGGGGCACACTGAAGCTTTCTTT. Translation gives CASRAFGGHTEAFF. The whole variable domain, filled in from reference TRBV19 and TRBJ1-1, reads DGGITQSPKYLFRKEGQNVTLSCEQNLNHDAMYWYRQDPGQGLRLIYYSQIVNDFQKGDIAEGYSVSREKKESFPLTVTSAQKNPTAFYLCASRAFGGHTEAFFGQGTRLTVV.